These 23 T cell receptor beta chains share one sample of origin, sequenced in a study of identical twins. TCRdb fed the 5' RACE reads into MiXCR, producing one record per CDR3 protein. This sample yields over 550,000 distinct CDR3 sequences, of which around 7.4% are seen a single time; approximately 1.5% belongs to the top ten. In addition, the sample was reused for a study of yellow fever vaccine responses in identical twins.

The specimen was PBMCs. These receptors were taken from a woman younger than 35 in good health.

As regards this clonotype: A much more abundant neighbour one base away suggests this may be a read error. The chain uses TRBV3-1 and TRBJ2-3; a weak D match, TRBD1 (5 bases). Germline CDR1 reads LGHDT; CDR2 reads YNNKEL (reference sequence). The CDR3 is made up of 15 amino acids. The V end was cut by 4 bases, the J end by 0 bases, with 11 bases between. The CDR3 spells CASSRQRISTDTQYF. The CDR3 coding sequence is TGTGCCAGCAGCCGACAGAGGATTAGCACAGATACGCAGTATTTT.

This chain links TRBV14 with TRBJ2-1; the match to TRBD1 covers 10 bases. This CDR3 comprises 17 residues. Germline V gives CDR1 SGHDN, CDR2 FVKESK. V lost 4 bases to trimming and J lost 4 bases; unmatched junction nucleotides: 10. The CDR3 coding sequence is TGTGCCAGCAGCCCTCCTCCCGGGACAGGGGCATACAATGAGCAGTTCTTC. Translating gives CASSPPPGTGAYNEQFF.

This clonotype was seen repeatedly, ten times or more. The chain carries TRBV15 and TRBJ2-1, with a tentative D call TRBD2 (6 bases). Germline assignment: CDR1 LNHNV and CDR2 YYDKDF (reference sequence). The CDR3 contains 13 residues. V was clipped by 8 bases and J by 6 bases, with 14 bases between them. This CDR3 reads CATSRDSGNEQFF. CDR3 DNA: TGTGCCACCTCCCGGGATAGCGGCAATGAGCAGTTCTTC.

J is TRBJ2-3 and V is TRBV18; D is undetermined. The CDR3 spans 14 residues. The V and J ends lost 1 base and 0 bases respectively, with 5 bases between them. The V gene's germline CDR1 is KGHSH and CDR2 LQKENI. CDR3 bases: TGTGCCAGCTCACCACTTTCGAGCACAGATACGCAGTATTTT. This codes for CASSPLSSTDTQYF.

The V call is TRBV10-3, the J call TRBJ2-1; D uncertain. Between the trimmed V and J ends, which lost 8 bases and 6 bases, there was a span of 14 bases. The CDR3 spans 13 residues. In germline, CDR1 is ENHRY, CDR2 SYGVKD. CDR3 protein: CAIGPPARNEQFF. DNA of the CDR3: TGTGCCATCGGGCCTCCTGCCCGCAATGAGCAGTTCTTC.

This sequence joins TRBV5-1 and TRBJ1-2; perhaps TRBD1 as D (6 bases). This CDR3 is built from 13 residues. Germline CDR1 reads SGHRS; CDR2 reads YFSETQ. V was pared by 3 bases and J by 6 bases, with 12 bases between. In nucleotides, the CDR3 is TGCGCCAGCAGCTCGCCGGGACATGATGGCTACACCTTC. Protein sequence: CASSSPGHDGYTF.

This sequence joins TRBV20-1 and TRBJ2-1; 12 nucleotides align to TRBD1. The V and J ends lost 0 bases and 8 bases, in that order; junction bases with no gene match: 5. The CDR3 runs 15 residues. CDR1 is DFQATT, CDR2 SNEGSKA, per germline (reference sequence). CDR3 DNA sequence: TGCAGTGCTAGAGATAGGGGACAGGGGGCTTATGAGCAGTTCTTC. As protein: CSARDRGQGAYEQFF.

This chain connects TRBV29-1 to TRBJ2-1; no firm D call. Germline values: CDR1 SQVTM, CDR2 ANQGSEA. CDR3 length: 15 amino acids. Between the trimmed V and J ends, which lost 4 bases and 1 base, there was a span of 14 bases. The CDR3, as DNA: TGCAGCGTTGGTCCAGCCTTTTTGTCCTACAATGAGCAGTTCTTC. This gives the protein CSVGPAFLSYNEQFF.

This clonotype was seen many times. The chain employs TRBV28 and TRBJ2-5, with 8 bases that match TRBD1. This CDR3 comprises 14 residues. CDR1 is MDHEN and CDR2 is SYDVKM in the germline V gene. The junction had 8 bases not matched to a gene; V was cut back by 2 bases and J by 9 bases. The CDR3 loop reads CASSLGTGLVPQYF. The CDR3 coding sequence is TGTGCCAGCAGTTTAGGGACAGGCTTAGTTCCCCAGTACTTC.

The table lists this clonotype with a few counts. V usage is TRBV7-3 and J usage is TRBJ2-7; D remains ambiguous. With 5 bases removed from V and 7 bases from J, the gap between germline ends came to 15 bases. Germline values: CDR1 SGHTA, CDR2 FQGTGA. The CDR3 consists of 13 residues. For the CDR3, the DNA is TGTGCCAGCAGCCCCTTTCGGGCTGGGGAGCAGTACTTC. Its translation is CASSPFRAGEQYF. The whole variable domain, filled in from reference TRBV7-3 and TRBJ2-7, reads GAGVSQTPSNKVTEKGKYVELRCDPISGHTALYWYRQSLGQGPEFLIYFQGTGAADDSGLPNDRFFAVRPEGSVSTLKIQRTERGDSAVYLCASSPFRAGEQYFGPGTRLTVT.

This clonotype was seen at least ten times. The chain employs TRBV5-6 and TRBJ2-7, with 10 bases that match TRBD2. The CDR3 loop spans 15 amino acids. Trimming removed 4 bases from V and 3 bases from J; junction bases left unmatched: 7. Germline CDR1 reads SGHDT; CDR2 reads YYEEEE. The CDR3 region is CASSRGSGRFYEQYF. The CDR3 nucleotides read TGTGCCAGCAGCAGGGGTAGCGGGAGGTTCTACGAGCAGTACTTC.

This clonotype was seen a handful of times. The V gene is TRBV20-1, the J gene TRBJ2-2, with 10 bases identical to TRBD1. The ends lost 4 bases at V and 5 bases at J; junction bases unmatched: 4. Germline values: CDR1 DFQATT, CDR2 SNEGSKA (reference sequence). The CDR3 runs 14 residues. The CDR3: CSAKGTGETGELFF. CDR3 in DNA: TGCAGTGCTAAGGGGACAGGGGAGACCGGGGAGCTGTTTTTT.

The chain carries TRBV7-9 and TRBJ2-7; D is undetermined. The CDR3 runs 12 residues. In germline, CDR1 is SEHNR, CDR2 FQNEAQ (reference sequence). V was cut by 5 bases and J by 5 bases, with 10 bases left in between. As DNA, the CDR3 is TGTGCCAGCAGCAATCTTGTAGACGAGCAGTACTTC. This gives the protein CASSNLVDEQYF.

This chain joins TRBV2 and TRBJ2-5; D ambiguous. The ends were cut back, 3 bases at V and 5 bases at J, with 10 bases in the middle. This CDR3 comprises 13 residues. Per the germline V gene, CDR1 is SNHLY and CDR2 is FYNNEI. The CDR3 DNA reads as TGTGCCAGCAGTGATGGGCTCCGGGAGACCCAGTACTTC. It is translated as CASSDGLRETQYF.

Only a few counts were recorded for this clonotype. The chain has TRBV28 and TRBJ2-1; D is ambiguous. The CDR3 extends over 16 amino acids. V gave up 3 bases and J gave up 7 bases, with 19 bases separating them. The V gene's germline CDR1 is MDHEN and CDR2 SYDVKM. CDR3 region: CASSFRSSPFWNEQFF. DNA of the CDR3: TGTGCCAGCAGTTTTAGAAGCTCCCCCTTTTGGAATGAGCAGTTCTTC.

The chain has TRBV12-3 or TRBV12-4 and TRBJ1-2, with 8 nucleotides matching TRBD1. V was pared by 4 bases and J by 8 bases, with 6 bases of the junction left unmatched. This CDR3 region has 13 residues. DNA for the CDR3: TGTGCCAGCAGTTACGGACAGGGCATAGGCTACACCTTC. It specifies CASSYGQGIGYTF.

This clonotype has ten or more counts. The CDR3 bases are TGTGCCAGCAGTGGTTCAGTAGGGGGGGGCCCCTACGAGCAGTACTTC. Amino acid sequence: CASSGSVGGGPYEQYF. The gene calls are TRBV25-1 and TRBJ2-7, with D perhaps matching TRBD2 (7 bases). Germline V gene lookup returns CDR1 MGHDK and CDR2 SYGVNS. This CDR3 region has 16 residues. V was clipped by 4 bases and J by 2 bases, with 18 bases between them.

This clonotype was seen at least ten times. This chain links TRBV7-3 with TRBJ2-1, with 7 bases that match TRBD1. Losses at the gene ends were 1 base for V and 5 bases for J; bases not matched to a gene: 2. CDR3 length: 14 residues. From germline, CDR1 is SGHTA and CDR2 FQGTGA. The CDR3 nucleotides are TGTGCCAGCAGCTTAAGGGACAGAAACAATGAGCAGTTCTTC. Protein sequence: CASSLRDRNNEQFF.

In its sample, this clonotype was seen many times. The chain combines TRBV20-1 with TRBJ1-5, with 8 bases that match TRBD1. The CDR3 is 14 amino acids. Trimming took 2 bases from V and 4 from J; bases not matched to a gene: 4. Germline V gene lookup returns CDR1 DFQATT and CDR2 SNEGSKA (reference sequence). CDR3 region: CSARNRDRNQPQHF. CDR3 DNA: TGCAGTGCTAGAAACCGGGACAGGAATCAGCCCCAGCATTTT.

DNA for the CDR3: TGCAGTGCTAGAAAGTGGGGACTAGCGGGTCCTTACAATGAGCAGTTCTTC. As protein: CSARKWGLAGPYNEQFF. The chain is built from TRBV20-1 and TRBJ2-1; TRBD2 aligns across 12 bases. The CDR3 is 17 residues long. Trimming removed 2 bases from V and 4 bases from J; junction bases left unmatched: 9. Germline V gene sequence: CDR1 DFQATT, CDR2 SNEGSKA (reference sequence).

The CDR3 sequence is CASSLEGVRNQPQHF. CDR3 in DNA: TGTGCCAGCAGCCTCGAGGGGGTTCGGAATCAGCCCCAGCATTTT. The chain couples TRBV2 to TRBJ1-5; a possible D gene is TRBD1 (6 bases). The CDR3 contains 15 residues. Trimming took 6 bases from V and 4 from J, leaving 16 bases between them. The germline V gene has CDR1 SNHLY and CDR2 FYNNEI.

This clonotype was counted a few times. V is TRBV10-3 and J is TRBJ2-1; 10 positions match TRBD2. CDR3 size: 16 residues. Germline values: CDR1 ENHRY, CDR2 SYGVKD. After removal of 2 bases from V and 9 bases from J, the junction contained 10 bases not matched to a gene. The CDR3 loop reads CAISEKPAGGPSEQFF. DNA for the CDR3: TGTGCCATCAGTGAGAAACCAGCGGGAGGGCCTAGTGAGCAGTTCTTC.

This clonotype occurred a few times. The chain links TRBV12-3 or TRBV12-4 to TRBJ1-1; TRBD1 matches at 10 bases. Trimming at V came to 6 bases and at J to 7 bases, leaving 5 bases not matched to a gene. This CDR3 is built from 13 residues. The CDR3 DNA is TGTGCCAGCAGCAGACAGGGGGCGGTTGAAGCTTTCTTT. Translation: CASSRQGAVEAFF.